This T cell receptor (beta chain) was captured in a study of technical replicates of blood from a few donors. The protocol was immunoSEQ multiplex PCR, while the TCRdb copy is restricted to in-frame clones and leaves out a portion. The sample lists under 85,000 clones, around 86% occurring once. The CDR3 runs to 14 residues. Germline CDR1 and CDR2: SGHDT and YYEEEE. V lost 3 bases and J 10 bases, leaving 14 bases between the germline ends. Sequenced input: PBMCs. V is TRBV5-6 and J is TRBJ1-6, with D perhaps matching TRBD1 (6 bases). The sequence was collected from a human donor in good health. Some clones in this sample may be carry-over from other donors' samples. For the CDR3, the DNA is TGTGCCAGCAGCTATAATCGACAGGCATCACCCCTCCACTTT. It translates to CASSYNRQASPLHF.